A selection of T cell receptor beta chains follows, all from one sample in a study of blood T cell repertoires in COVID-19. Method: immunoSEQ multiplex PCR; TCRdb's copy keeps in-frame clones and lacks some. The data hold a few hundred thousand clones, with around 87% observed a single time. Sequenced: PBMCs or T cells enriched from blood (not recorded which). The receptors come from a woman aged 18-29 years in a cohort exposed to, infected with or recovered from COVID-19 (not recorded which). Both conserved end residues are part of each CDR3. The order of the fields is CDR3 length, V gene, clone size, D gene, J gene, CDR3 DNA, CDR3 protein. The D gene is left open where the match is weak. Clone size is shown for a subset of rows, as once, few, many or a class of expanded clone.

cdr3_length: 17; v_call: TRBV7-9; clone_size: NA; d_call: TRBD2; j_call: TRBJ2-7; cdr3_nt: TGTGCCAGCAGCTCGACTAGCGGGAGGACAGGCCTCTACGAGCAGTACTTC; cdr3_aa: CASSSTSGRTGLYEQYF
cdr3_length: 15; v_call: TRBV4-1; clone_size: NA; d_call: TRBD1; j_call: TRBJ1-2; cdr3_nt: TGCGCCAGCAGCCGGGACAGGGGGCGAGGCTATGGCTACACCTTC; cdr3_aa: CASSRDRGRGYGYTF
cdr3_length: 15; v_call: TRBV6-4; clone_size: NA; d_call: TRBD1; j_call: TRBJ1-5; cdr3_nt: TGTGCCAGCAGTCACGAGGCAGGGGGCGACCAGCCCCAGCATTTT; cdr3_aa: CASSHEAGGDQPQHF
cdr3_length: 13; v_call: TRBV28; clone_size: NA; d_call: NA; j_call: TRBJ2-2; cdr3_nt: TGTGCCAGCAGGCAGGGCATCCAAAAAAGGCTGTTTTTT; cdr3_aa: CASRQGIQKRLFF
cdr3_length: 14; v_call: TRBV19; clone_size: NA; d_call: TRBD1; j_call: TRBJ2-1; cdr3_nt: TGTGCCAGTAAGGACAGGGGTTCCTACAATGAGCAGTTCTTC; cdr3_aa: CASKDRGSYNEQFF
cdr3_length: 14; v_call: TRBV27; clone_size: NA; d_call: TRBD2; j_call: TRBJ2-1; cdr3_nt: TGTGCCAGCAGTTTAGGCGGGAGGAATAATGAGCAGTTCTTC; cdr3_aa: CASSLGGRNNEQFF
cdr3_length: 15; v_call: TRBV11-2; clone_size: NA; d_call: NA; j_call: TRBJ2-1; cdr3_nt: TGTGCCAGCAGCCCCGTCAGGGGCTCCTACAATGAGCAGTTCTTC; cdr3_aa: CASSPVRGSYNEQFF
cdr3_length: 14; v_call: TRBV5-6; clone_size: NA; d_call: NA; j_call: TRBJ2-3; cdr3_nt: TGTGCCAGCAGCCAGCAGGGTTATAGGGATACGCAGTATTTT; cdr3_aa: CASSQQGYRDTQYF
cdr3_length: 16; v_call: TRBV27; clone_size: NA; d_call: NA; j_call: TRBJ2-7; cdr3_nt: TGTGCCAGCAGTTCCGGGGGTAGGAGCGGCCTCTACGAGCAGTACTTC; cdr3_aa: CASSSGGRSGLYEQYF
cdr3_length: 12; v_call: TRBV3-1/TRBV3-2; clone_size: NA; d_call: NA; j_call: TRBJ2-7; cdr3_nt: TGTGCCAGCAGCCAACTCCCCTACGAGCAGTACTTC; cdr3_aa: CASSQLPYEQYF
cdr3_length: 13; v_call: TRBV24-1; clone_size: NA; d_call: TRBD1; j_call: TRBJ1-1; cdr3_nt: TGTGCCACCAGTGACCCAGACAGGGCGGTTGCTTTCTTT; cdr3_aa: CATSDPDRAVAFF
cdr3_length: 15; v_call: TRBV7-9; clone_size: NA; d_call: TRBD1; j_call: TRBJ1-2; cdr3_nt: TGTGCCAGCAGTTTCGACAGGGGGGGATTCTATGGCTACACCTTC; cdr3_aa: CASSFDRGGFYGYTF
cdr3_length: 15; v_call: TRBV7-6; clone_size: NA; d_call: NA; j_call: TRBJ1-5; cdr3_nt: TGTGCCAGCAGCTTAGACCTAGACAGCAATCAGCCCCAGCATTTT; cdr3_aa: CASSLDLDSNQPQHF
cdr3_length: 16; v_call: TRBV15; clone_size: NA; d_call: TRBD1; j_call: TRBJ2-7; cdr3_nt: TGTGCCACCAGCTCCCGAGGGGGACAGGGTACGGGCGAGCAGTACTTC; cdr3_aa: CATSSRGGQGTGEQYF
cdr3_length: 12; v_call: TRBV2; clone_size: NA; d_call: TRBD1; j_call: TRBJ1-2; cdr3_nt: TGTGCCAGCAACGAGGGGGCGGATGGCTACACCTTC; cdr3_aa: CASNEGADGYTF
cdr3_length: 14; v_call: TRBV6-1; clone_size: NA; d_call: NA; j_call: TRBJ2-7; cdr3_nt: TGTGCCAGCAGTGAAGTAAGGCAGGGCTACGAGCAGTACTTC; cdr3_aa: CASSEVRQGYEQYF
cdr3_length: 12; v_call: TRBV18; clone_size: NA; d_call: NA; j_call: TRBJ2-1; cdr3_nt: TGTGCCAGCTCACCCAGGGAACATGAGCAGTTCTTC; cdr3_aa: CASSPREHEQFF
cdr3_length: 18; v_call: TRBV18; clone_size: many; d_call: TRBD2; j_call: TRBJ2-4; cdr3_nt: TGTGCCAGCTCACCGCCGGGACTAGCGGGGGGGCCTAATAGGATTCAGTACTTC; cdr3_aa: CASSPPGLAGGPNRIQYF
cdr3_length: 16; v_call: TRBV7-9; clone_size: NA; d_call: TRBD1; j_call: TRBJ2-3; cdr3_nt: TGTGCCAGCAGCTTACGACAGGGGGTAAGCACAGATACGCAGTATTTT; cdr3_aa: CASSLRQGVSTDTQYF
cdr3_length: 15; v_call: TRBV14; clone_size: NA; d_call: TRBD2; j_call: TRBJ2-1; cdr3_nt: TGTGCCAGCAGCCCTGGACTAGCGGGAGGGATTGAGCAGTTCTTC; cdr3_aa: CASSPGLAGGIEQFF
cdr3_length: 15; v_call: TRBV6-5; clone_size: NA; d_call: TRBD1; j_call: TRBJ1-2; cdr3_nt: TGTGCCAGCTCTGGGGGTTTACAGGGACAGGGTGGCTACACCTTC; cdr3_aa: CASSGGLQGQGGYTF
cdr3_length: 13; v_call: TRBV27; clone_size: NA; d_call: NA; j_call: TRBJ2-2; cdr3_nt: TGTGCCAGCAGTCTCTCGAACACCGGGGAGCTGTTTTTT; cdr3_aa: CASSLSNTGELFF
cdr3_length: 13; v_call: TRBV3-1/TRBV3-2; clone_size: NA; d_call: NA; j_call: TRBJ2-5; cdr3_nt: TGTGCCAGCAGCCAAGGAGGGTCCGAGACCCAGTACTTC; cdr3_aa: CASSQGGSETQYF
cdr3_length: 12; v_call: TRBV13; clone_size: NA; d_call: NA; j_call: TRBJ1-5; cdr3_nt: TGTGCCAGCAGCCTGGGCCCCCAGCCCCAGCATTTT; cdr3_aa: CASSLGPQPQHF
cdr3_length: 17; v_call: TRBV10-2; clone_size: NA; d_call: TRBD1; j_call: TRBJ1-4; cdr3_nt: TGCGCCAGCAGTGAGTTCCTTGTGACAGGGACTAATGAAAAACTGTTTTTT; cdr3_aa: CASSEFLVTGTNEKLFF
cdr3_length: 14; v_call: TRBV4-1; clone_size: NA; d_call: TRBD2; j_call: TRBJ2-5; cdr3_nt: TGCGCCAGCAGCCAAGGGGAGGGCTTGGAGACCCAGTACTTC; cdr3_aa: CASSQGEGLETQYF
cdr3_length: 14; v_call: TRBV19; clone_size: NA; d_call: TRBD2; j_call: TRBJ2-1; cdr3_nt: TGTGCCAGTAGTATCGGACTAGCGGGAGGGGAGCAGTTCTTC; cdr3_aa: CASSIGLAGGEQFF
cdr3_length: 15; v_call: TRBV6-1; clone_size: NA; d_call: TRBD1; j_call: TRBJ2-3; cdr3_nt: TGTGCCAGCAGTGACAGACAGGGTCGCGCAGATACGCAGTATTTT; cdr3_aa: CASSDRQGRADTQYF
cdr3_length: 14; v_call: TRBV7-3; clone_size: NA; d_call: TRBD1; j_call: TRBJ1-1; cdr3_nt: TGTGCCAGCAGCCCCGGACAGGGCCCCACTGAAGCTTTCTTT; cdr3_aa: CASSPGQGPTEAFF
cdr3_length: 14; v_call: TRBV5-6; clone_size: NA; d_call: TRBD1; j_call: TRBJ1-6; cdr3_nt: TGTGCCAGCAGCTACCGGGACAGAAATTCACCCCTCCACTTT; cdr3_aa: CASSYRDRNSPLHF
cdr3_length: 14; v_call: TRBV19; clone_size: NA; d_call: TRBD2; j_call: TRBJ2-1; cdr3_nt: TGTGCCAGTAGTTTCCTAGCGGGGGACAATGAGCAGTTCTTC; cdr3_aa: CASSFLAGDNEQFF
cdr3_length: 14; v_call: TRBV5-4; clone_size: NA; d_call: TRBD1; j_call: TRBJ1-6; cdr3_nt: TGTGCCAGCAGATTGGACAGGGGGAGTCTGACCCTCCACTTT; cdr3_aa: CASRLDRGSLTLHF
cdr3_length: 14; v_call: TRBV18; clone_size: NA; d_call: TRBD2; j_call: TRBJ2-1; cdr3_nt: TGTGCCAGCTCACCAACTAGCGGATACAATGAGCAGTTCTTC; cdr3_aa: CASSPTSGYNEQFF
cdr3_length: 13; v_call: TRBV14; clone_size: few; d_call: NA; j_call: TRBJ1-1; cdr3_nt: TGTGCCAGCAGCCAAGTGAGCGGAACTGAAGCTTTCTTT; cdr3_aa: CASSQVSGTEAFF
cdr3_length: 13; v_call: TRBV5-5; clone_size: NA; d_call: TRBD1; j_call: TRBJ1-1; cdr3_nt: TGTGCCAGCAGCCTGACAGGGGGCACTGAAGCTTTCTTT; cdr3_aa: CASSLTGGTEAFF